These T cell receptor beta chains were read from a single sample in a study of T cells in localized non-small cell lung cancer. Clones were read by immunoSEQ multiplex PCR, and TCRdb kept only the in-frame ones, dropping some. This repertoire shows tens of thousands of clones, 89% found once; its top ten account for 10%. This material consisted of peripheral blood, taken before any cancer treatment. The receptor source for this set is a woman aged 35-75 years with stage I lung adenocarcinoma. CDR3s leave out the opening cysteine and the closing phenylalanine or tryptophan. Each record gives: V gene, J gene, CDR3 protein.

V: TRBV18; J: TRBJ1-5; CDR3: ASSETGSNQPQH
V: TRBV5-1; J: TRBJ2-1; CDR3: ASSSRPGQENEQF
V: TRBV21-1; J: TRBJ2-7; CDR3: ASSPLPRPKQN
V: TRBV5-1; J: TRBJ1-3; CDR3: ASSRGQGNTIY
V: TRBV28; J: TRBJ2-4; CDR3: ASSLSGGNIQY
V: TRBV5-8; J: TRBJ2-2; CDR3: ASSFPDRYTGELF
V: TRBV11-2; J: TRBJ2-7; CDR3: ASSLGSYEQY
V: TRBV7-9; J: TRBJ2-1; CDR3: ASSLRTGYYNEQF
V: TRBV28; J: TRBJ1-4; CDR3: ASNRVGQNEKLF
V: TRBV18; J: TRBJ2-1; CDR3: ASSPLAGSSNEQF
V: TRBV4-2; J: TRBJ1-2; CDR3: ASSPPGQGGYGYT
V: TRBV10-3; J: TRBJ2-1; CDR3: AISERNEQF
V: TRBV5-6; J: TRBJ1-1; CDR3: ASSLAGRVGGAF
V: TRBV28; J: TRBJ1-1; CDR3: ASSSGGRNTEAF
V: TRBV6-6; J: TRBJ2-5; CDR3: ASSSSSGRETQY
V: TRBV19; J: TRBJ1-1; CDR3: ASSIDRDSEAF
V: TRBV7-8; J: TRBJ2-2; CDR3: ASSSGQGTGELF
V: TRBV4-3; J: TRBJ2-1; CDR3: ASSQGVSGGAYSNEQF
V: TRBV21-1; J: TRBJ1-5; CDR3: ASSKDGTPNQPQH
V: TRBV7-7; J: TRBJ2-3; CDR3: ASSLGQGARDTQY
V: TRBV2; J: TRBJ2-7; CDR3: ASRGTGDYEQY
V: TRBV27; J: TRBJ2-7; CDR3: ASKGTVSYEQY
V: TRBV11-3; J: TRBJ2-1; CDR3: ASTQVYWTSGSNEQF
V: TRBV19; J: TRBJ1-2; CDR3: ASSKGQNYDGYT
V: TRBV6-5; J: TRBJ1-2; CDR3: ASSSSRQTKNYGYT
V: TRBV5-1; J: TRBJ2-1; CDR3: ASSGTSGSYNEQF
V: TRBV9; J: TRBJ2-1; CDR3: ASSVGVRGYNEQF
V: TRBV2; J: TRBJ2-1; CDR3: ASSPQGRTGGVLYNEQF
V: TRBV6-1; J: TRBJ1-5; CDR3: ASADNQPQH
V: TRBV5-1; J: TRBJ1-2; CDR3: ASSPGQGPPNYGYT
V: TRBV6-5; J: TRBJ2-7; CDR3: ASSLGRAGYEQY
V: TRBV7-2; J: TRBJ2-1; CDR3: ASSIGLNIYNEQF
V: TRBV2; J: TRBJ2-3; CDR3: ASSADREDTQY
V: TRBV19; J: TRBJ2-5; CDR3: ASSIKRAGRRETQY
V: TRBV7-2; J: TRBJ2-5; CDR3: ASSARTSSRETQY
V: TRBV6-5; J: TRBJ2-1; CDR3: ASSPGGEQF
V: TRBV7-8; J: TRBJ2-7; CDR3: ASRKEGQGNYEQY
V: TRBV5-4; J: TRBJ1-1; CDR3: ASSLDVGGVEWNTEAF
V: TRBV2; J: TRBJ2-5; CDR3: ASSSRRELETQY
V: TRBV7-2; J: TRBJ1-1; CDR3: ASRRDRTVNTEAF
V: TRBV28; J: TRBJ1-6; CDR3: ASSLSSYNSPLH
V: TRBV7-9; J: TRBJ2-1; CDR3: ASARTPYNEQF
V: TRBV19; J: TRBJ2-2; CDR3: ASSRQGGNTGELF
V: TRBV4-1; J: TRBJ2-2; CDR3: ASSRPEGRNTGELF
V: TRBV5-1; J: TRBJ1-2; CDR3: ASRRGTGSNYGYT
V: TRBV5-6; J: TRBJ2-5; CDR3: ASSLASQGAGETQY
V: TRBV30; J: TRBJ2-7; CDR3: AWRGTGKDSYEQY
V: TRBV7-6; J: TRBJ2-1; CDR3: ASSLGLNEQF
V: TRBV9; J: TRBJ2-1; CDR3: ASSVHRDRGSYNEQF
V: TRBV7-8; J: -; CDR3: ASSLGRDYEQY
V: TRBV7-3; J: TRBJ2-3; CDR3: ASSRLGLDTQY